The next 20 T cell receptor beta chains were all read from a single sample in a study of T cells in Graves' hyperthyroidism and ophthalmopathy. The CDR3 regions of TCR beta were amplified from RNA transcripts. The HTBI set primed first-round TCR CDR3 RT-PCR. TCRdb reanalysed the multiplex PCR reads using MiXCR and keeps one entry per CDR3 protein. The sample has 500,000 to 800,000 distinct CDR3 sequences; roughly 15% are singletons. The sequenced sample was blood. Source of these receptors: a woman between 50 and 59 years old with Graves' ophthalmopathy.

This clonotype was found many times. The J gene is TRBJ2-7, the V gene TRBV7-3; no reliable D call. The CDR3 length is 14 residues. Germline values: CDR1 SGHTA, CDR2 FQGTGA. Trimming pared 5 bases from V and 3 bases from J, leaving 14 bases between. DNA for the CDR3: TGTGCCAGCAGCCCTTCGGACGGAAGCTACGAGCAGTACTTC. Residues: CASSPSDGSYEQYF.

The chain employs TRBV6-5 and TRBJ1-3, with unresolved D. The germline V and J ends were trimmed by 4 bases and 0 bases, with 4 bases remaining between them. Germline V gene data show CDR1 as MNHEY and CDR2 as SVGAGI. The CDR3 contains 13 residues. The CDR3 region has the DNA TGTGCCAGCAGTTGGGACTCTGGAAACACCATATATTTT. Residues: CASSWDSGNTIYF.

The rearrangement links TRBV4-3 to TRBJ2-7, with 9 bases that match TRBD1. Germline CDR1 and CDR2: LGHNA and YSLEER. J gave up 4 bases and V 0 bases, and 10 bases lay outside the gene matches. CDR3 size: 17 residues. The CDR3 region is CASSQDRVGTGRYEQYF. The CDR3 coding sequence is TGCGCCAGCAGCCAAGATAGGGTAGGGACAGGGAGATACGAGCAGTACTTC.

In its sample, this clonotype was seen many times. The genes are TRBV28 and TRBJ2-3; no clear D. The CDR3 has 15 residues. Deletions cut 2 bases from V and 2 bases from J, with 11 bases between. Germline CDR1 MDHEN, CDR2 SYDVKM. The CDR3, as DNA: TGTGCCAGCAGTTTAATTGCGGATTTCACAGATACGCAGTATTTT. Amino acids: CASSLIADFTDTQYF.

This clonotype was counted at least ten times. The chain is built from TRBV5-1 and TRBJ1-2; D remains ambiguous. Germline CDR1 SGHRS, CDR2 YFSETQ. Trimming took off 3 bases at V and 3 bases at J, with 6 bases between the two ends. CDR3 size: 12 residues. CDR3 nucleotides: TGCGCCAGCAGCTCTCGGGACTATGGCTACACCTTC. It specifies CASSSRDYGYTF.

The chain has TRBV6-1 and TRBJ1-1; D ambiguous. This CDR3 spans 14 amino acids. The germline gives CDR1 MNHNS, CDR2 SASEGT. V was cut by 6 bases and J by 4 bases, with 15 bases left in between. DNA of the CDR3: TGTGCCAGCAGAACCGGGATACCTATCACTGAAGCTTTCTTT. Translation gives CASRTGIPITEAFF.

The sample holds many counts of this clonotype. V gene TRBV5-5 combines with J gene TRBJ2-5; 13 positions match TRBD2. The CDR3 spans 15 residues. V was pared by 4 bases and J by 4 bases, with 4 bases of the junction left unmatched. Germline V gives CDR1 SGHKS, CDR2 YYEKEE (reference sequence). The CDR3 spells CASSPRTSGRETQYF. In DNA form, the CDR3 reads TGTGCCAGCAGCCCCCGGACTAGCGGGAGAGAGACCCAGTACTTC.

As concerns this clonotype: A much larger clone lies a single base off, so this may be a read error. The J gene is TRBJ2-7, the V gene TRBV9; 13 bases line up with TRBD2. Germline lookup yields CDR1 SGDLS and CDR2 YYNGEE. V dropped 2 bases and J dropped 6; count of bases not matched to a gene: 8. This CDR3 is built from 16 residues. CDR3 bases: TGTGCCAGCAGCGTGGGACTAGCGGGACTTCTGAGCGAGCAGTACTTC. Its protein product is CASSVGLAGLLSEQYF.

This clonotype was counted at least ten times. The V gene is TRBV5-6, the J gene TRBJ2-1; 14 nucleotides align to TRBD2. Per the germline V gene, CDR1 is SGHDT and CDR2 is YYEEEE. The CDR3 has 14 amino acids. Trimming removed 5 bases from V and 7 bases from J; junction bases left unmatched: 2. DNA of the CDR3: TGTGCCAGCAGGGGACTAGCGGGAGCAAATGAGCAGTTCTTC. It yields the protein CASRGLAGANEQFF.

This clonotype was recorded only once. With a much larger clone just one base away, this may be a read error. V gene TRBV9 combines with J gene TRBJ2-2; 10 positions match TRBD1. Germline lookup yields CDR1 SGDLS and CDR2 YYNGEE. The CDR3 has 17 amino acids. The CDR3 DNA reads TGTGCCAGCAGCCCAAGCTCCGGGACAGGGGTCACCGGGGAGCTGCTTTTT. Encoded protein: CASSPSSGTGVTGELLF. Combining the CDR3 with reference TRBV9 and TRBJ2-2 gives the whole variable domain DSGVTQTPKHLITATGQRVTLRCSPRSGDLSVYWYQQSLDQGLQFLIQYYNGEERAKGNILERFSAQQFPDLHSELNLSSLELGDSALYFCASSPSSGTGVTGELLFGEGSRLTVL.

This clonotype came up a few times. This chain connects TRBV10-3 to TRBJ2-7, with 13 positions matching TRBD2. Trimming at V came to 3 bases and at J to 6 bases, leaving 5 bases not matched to a gene. The CDR3 extends over 15 amino acids. Germline V CDR1 and CDR2: ENHRY, SYGVKD. For the CDR3, the DNA is TGTGCCATCAGTGATGGGGGACTAGCGGGATTCGAGCAGTACTTC. It yields the protein CAISDGGLAGFEQYF.

This clonotype was detected ten times or more. V usage is TRBV12-5 and J usage is TRBJ1-5; no clear D. CDR1 is LGHNT, CDR2 FRNRAP, per germline. Trimming cost V 5 bases and J 2 bases, with 7 bases left between them. The CDR3 runs 13 residues. The CDR3 is CASGLRGNQPQHF. CDR3 DNA sequence: TGTGCTAGTGGTCTGCGGGGCAATCAGCCCCAGCATTTT. Based on the CDR3 plus reference TRBV12-5 and TRBJ1-5, the full variable domain is DARVTQTPRHKVTEMGQEVTMRCQPILGHNTVFWYRQTMMQGLELLAYFRNRAPLDDSGMPKDRFSAEMPDATLATLKIQPSEPRDSAVYFCASGLRGNQPQHFGDGTRLSIL.

As for this clonotype: One end of the junction fails to match germline, which may point to a read error. V usage is TRBV28 and J usage is TRBJ2-6; weak D call: TRBD2 (6 bases). The CDR3 has 16 residues. CDR1 MDHEN and CDR2 SYDVKM come from the germline V gene. The CDR3 DNA sequence: TGTGCCAGCAGCATTCACGGGAGCTCTGGGGCCAGCGTCCTGACTTTC. It encodes CASSIHGSSGASVLTF.

This clonotype was seen repeatedly, ten times or more. This sequence joins TRBV3-1 and TRBJ1-4, with 8 bases fitting TRBD1. CDR3 size: 16 residues. Losses at the gene ends were 5 bases for V and 8 bases for J; bases not matched to a gene: 13. Germline CDR1 reads LGHDT; CDR2 reads YNNKEL (reference sequence). CDR3 sequence reads: CASSYRTGTGREKLFF. CDR3 coding DNA: TGTGCCAGCAGCTATCGAACCGGGACAGGAAGAGAAAAACTGTTTTTT.

The rearrangement joins TRBV9 to TRBJ2-1, with D tentatively TRBD2 (8 bases). V dropped 7 bases and J dropped 5 bases, with 22 bases sitting between them. This CDR3 has 16 amino acids. The germline gives CDR1 SGDLS, CDR2 YYNGEE. The CDR3 nucleotides read TGTGCCAGCCAAGGGGGCGGCGGGAGGATGGACAATGAGCAGTTCTTC. Residues: CASQGGGGRMDNEQFF.

This clonotype appeared many times. The chain carries TRBV7-2 and TRBJ1-2, with TRBD1 matching over 9 bases. This CDR3 spans 14 amino acids. The V segment lost 5 bases and the J segment 5 bases; nucleotides outside the gene matches: 6. Germline CDR1 SGHTA, CDR2 FQGNSA. CDR3 protein: CASSPRQGVYGYTF. Here the CDR3 DNA reads TGTGCCAGCAGCCCTAGACAGGGGGTATATGGCTACACCTTC.

This clonotype was seen many times. J is TRBJ2-1 and V is TRBV20-1; 9 nucleotides agree with TRBD2. J gave up 6 bases and V 3 bases, and 3 bases lay outside the gene matches. Germline CDR1 DFQATT, CDR2 SNEGSKA (reference sequence). This CDR3 is built from 13 residues. CDR3 sequence reads: CSARLAGRNEQFF. In DNA, the CDR3 is TGCAGTGCTAGGCTAGCGGGACGCAATGAGCAGTTCTTC.

This clonotype showed up many times. V and J are TRBV3-1 and TRBJ2-7; 9 bases map to TRBD2. This CDR3 is 17 amino acids long. Germline trimming cut 0 bases from V and 6 bases from J; bases unmatched to any gene: 12. Germline CDR1 and CDR2: LGHDT and YNNKEL (reference sequence). The CDR3 sequence: CASSQEVRLSGRTEQYF. CDR3 sequence (DNA): TGTGCCAGCAGCCAAGAAGTTAGGCTTAGCGGGAGAACCGAGCAGTACTTC.

This clonotype occurred many times. This chain joins TRBV28 and TRBJ1-4; tentatively, D is TRBD1 (5 bases). Germline V gene data show CDR1 as MDHEN and CDR2 as SYDVKM. CDR3 length: 18 residues. Between the trimmed V and J ends, which lost 3 bases and 8 bases, there was a span of 25 bases. CDR3 in amino acids: CASSLAPTMVGGREKLFF. CDR3 DNA: TGTGCCAGCAGTTTGGCCCCAACCATGGTGGGGGGAAGGGAAAAACTGTTTTTT.

This clonotype occurred many times. The chain recombines TRBV20-1 with TRBJ2-7; D perhaps matches TRBD1 (6 bases). There are 13 residues in the CDR3. Germline CDR1 DFQATT, CDR2 SNEGSKA (reference sequence). The V end was cut by 6 bases, the J end by 2 bases, with 14 bases between. The CDR3 DNA reads as TGCAGTGCAACATGGACAGAACCCTACGAGCAGTACTTC. Its translation is CSATWTEPYEQYF.